One and the same sample provided the 11 T cell receptor beta chains below, sequenced in a study of blood T cell repertoires in COVID-19. Assay: immunoSEQ multiplex PCR; the TCRdb copy retains only in-frame clones and omits some. The sample has tens of thousands of clones; around 88% are singletons. Sequenced material: peripheral blood. These receptors were collected from a human donor in a cohort sampled during active COVID-19.

This sequence joins TRBV14 and TRBJ2-5; TRBD2 agrees at 7 bases. The germline V gene has CDR1 SGHDN and CDR2 FVKESK. This CDR3 region has 18 residues. The junction had 12 bases not matched to a gene; V was cut back by 0 bases and J by 2 bases. CDR3 in DNA: TGTGCCAGCAGCCAAGAAAACCCCACACTAGCGCGACAAGAGACCCAGTACTTC. It yields the protein CASSQENPTLARQETQYF. Filled out from reference TRBV14 and TRBJ2-5, the complete variable domain reads EAGVTQFPSHSVIEKGQTVTLRCDPISGHDNLYWYRRVMGKEIKFLLHFVKESKQDESGMPNNRFLAERTGGTYSTLKVQPAELEDSGVYFCASSQENPTLARQETQYFGPGTRLLVL.

V and J are TRBV28 and TRBJ1-5; TRBD1 matches at 10 bases. The CDR3 contains 16 residues. The V gene's germline CDR1 is MDHEN and CDR2 SYDVKM. Trimming cost V 6 bases and J 7 bases; bases outside gene matches: 12. In DNA form, the CDR3 reads TGTGCCAGCAGCCCAAGGACAGGGGGAAGCAGGCAGCCCCAGCATTTT. Amino acids: CASSPRTGGSRQPQHF.

This clone was seen once. J is TRBJ2-1 and V is TRBV7-9; D not certain. CDR3 length: 12 residues. Germline-derived CDR1 and CDR2 are SEHNR and FQNEAQ (reference sequence). V was clipped by 4 bases and J by 7 bases, with 8 bases between them. CDR3 region: CASSWSGNEQFF. DNA for the CDR3: TGTGCCAGCAGCTGGAGTGGTAATGAGCAGTTCTTC.

The chain is built from TRBV6-6 and TRBJ1-1; unclear D gene. The CDR3 is 17 amino acids. The V end lost 5 bases, the J end lost 5 bases, and 24 bases lay between the germline ends. Germline CDR1 MNHNY, CDR2 SVGAGI (reference sequence). This CDR3 is CASSPQSQQFSGTEAFF. CDR3 sequence (DNA): TGTGCCAGCAGTCCACAGAGCCAGCAGTTCTCTGGGACTGAAGCTTTCTTT.

This clone was found a few times. The rearrangement uses TRBV10-1 and TRBJ1-1; no reliable D call. Trimming removed 6 bases at V and 3 bases at J, with 11 bases between. The CDR3 extends over 13 amino acids. The germline CDR1 and CDR2 sequences are WNHNN and SYGVQD (reference sequence). The CDR3 spells CASSALRDTEAFF. CDR3 bases: TGCGCCAGCAGCGCACTAAGAGACACTGAAGCTTTCTTT.

This chain links TRBV7-6 with TRBJ2-7; the D is unclear. The germline gives CDR1 SGHVS, CDR2 FNYEAQ. Between the trimmed V and J ends, which lost 5 bases and 1 base, there was a span of 12 bases. CDR3 length equals 14 residues. As DNA, the CDR3 is TGTGCCAGCAGCCCCGAGGTTGTATCCTACGAGCAGTACTTC. Translating gives CASSPEVVSYEQYF.

CDR3 residues: CASSFQLTSYLNEQFF. CDR3 bases: TGTGCCAGCAGTTTTCAGCTGACTAGTTACCTCAATGAGCAGTTCTTC. V gene TRBV27 combines with J gene TRBJ2-1; perhaps TRBD2 as D (6 bases). Between the trimmed V and J ends, which lost 3 bases and 6 bases, there was a span of 18 bases. Germline loops: CDR1 MNHEY, CDR2 SMNVEV (reference sequence). CDR3 length: 16 residues.

The gene calls are TRBV28 and TRBJ2-3, with 7 bases matching TRBD2. The CDR3 is 15 residues long. J gave up 2 bases and V 7 bases, and 9 bases lay outside the gene matches. Germline V gives CDR1 MDHEN, CDR2 SYDVKM. CDR3 region: CASTSPGGSTDTQYF. The CDR3 DNA is TGTGCCAGCACCTCTCCCGGGGGGTCCACAGATACGCAGTATTTT.

V is TRBV28 and J is TRBJ1-2; 7 bases fit TRBD1. The CDR3 totals 13 residues. CDR1 is MDHEN and CDR2 is SYDVKM in the germline V gene. Trimming removed 7 bases from V and 7 bases from J; junction bases left unmatched: 9. The CDR3 loop reads CASKTGRGGGYTF. The CDR3 nucleotides read TGTGCCAGCAAGACAGGGCGGGGAGGTGGCTACACCTTC.

The chain links TRBV2 to TRBJ1-1; D might be TRBD1 (6 bases). Between the trimmed V and J ends, which lost 7 bases and 4 bases, there was a span of 22 bases. The CDR3 is made up of 16 amino acids. Germline-derived CDR1 and CDR2 are SNHLY and FYNNEI. The CDR3 sequence: CASKPSIYREGTEAFF. In DNA form, the CDR3 reads TGTGCCAGCAAACCCTCCATTTACAGGGAGGGCACTGAAGCTTTCTTT.

This rearrangement joins TRBV5-1 to TRBJ2-7, with 7 bases fitting TRBD1. The trim removed 4 bases at V and 0 bases at J, leaving 10 bases unmatched. This CDR3 contains 16 residues. In germline, CDR1 is SGHRS, CDR2 YFSETQ. The CDR3 here is CASSLSDRVLSYEQYF. CDR3 coding DNA: TGCGCCAGCAGCCTCAGTGACAGGGTCCTCTCCTACGAGCAGTACTTC.